This TCR beta chain was identified during a study of T cell responses to AZD1222 COVID-19 vaccine. Assay: immunoSEQ multiplex PCR; the TCRdb copy retains only in-frame clones and omits some. The sample contains 35,000 to 55,000 clones, more than 80% of which appear only once. Germline CDR1 SEHNR, CDR2 FQNEAQ (reference sequence). V lost 5 bases to trimming and J lost 2 bases, with 13 bases between them. The CDR3 contains 14 residues. The clonotype originates from an adult in good health. The V call is TRBV7-9, the J call TRBJ2-7; D ambiguous. This specimen consisted of peripheral blood, obtained on day 0 of AZD1222 vaccination. The CDR3 protein is CASSPGGATYEQYF. The CDR3 DNA reads TGTGCCAGCAGCCCAGGCGGAGCAACCTACGAGCAGTACTTC.